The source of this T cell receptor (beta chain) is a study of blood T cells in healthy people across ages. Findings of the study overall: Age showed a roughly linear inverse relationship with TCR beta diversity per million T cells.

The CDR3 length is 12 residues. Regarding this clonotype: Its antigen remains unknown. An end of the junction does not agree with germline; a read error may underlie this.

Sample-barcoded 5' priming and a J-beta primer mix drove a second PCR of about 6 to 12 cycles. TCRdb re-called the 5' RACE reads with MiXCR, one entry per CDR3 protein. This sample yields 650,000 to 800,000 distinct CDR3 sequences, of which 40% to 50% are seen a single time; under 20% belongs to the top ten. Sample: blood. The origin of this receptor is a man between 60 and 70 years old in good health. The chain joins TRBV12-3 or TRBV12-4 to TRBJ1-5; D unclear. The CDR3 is CTSSPHSKPQHF. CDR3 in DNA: TGTACCAGCAGCCCACACTCAAAGCCCCAGCATTTT.